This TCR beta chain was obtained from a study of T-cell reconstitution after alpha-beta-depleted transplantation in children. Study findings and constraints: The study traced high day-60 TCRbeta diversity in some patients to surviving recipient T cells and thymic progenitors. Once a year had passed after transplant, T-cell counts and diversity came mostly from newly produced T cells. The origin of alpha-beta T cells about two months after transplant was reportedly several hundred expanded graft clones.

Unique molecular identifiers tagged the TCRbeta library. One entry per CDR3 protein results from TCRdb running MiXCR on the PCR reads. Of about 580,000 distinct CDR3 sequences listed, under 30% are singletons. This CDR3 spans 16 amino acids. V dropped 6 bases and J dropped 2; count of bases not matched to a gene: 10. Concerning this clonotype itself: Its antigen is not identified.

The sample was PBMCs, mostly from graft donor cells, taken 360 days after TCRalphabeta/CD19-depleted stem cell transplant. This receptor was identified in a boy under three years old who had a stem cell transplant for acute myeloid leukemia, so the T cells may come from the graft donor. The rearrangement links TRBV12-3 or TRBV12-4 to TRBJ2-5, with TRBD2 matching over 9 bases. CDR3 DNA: TGTGCCAGCAGCGAGGGAGCGGGGGGCTCGCAAGAGACCCAGTACTTC. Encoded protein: CASSEGAGGSQETQYF.